The clone carrying this T cell receptor beta chain appeared a few times. Its antigen remains unidentified. This record comes from a study of blood T cells in healthy people across ages. Broader study findings: While age rose, TCR beta diversity per million T cells dropped in a roughly linear way. CMV status of donors was not determined, possibly confounding expanded clonotype changes.

Sample-barcoded 5' priming and a J-beta primer mix drove a second PCR of about 6 to 11 cycles. A template-switch adaptor that had 12 random nucleotides put a tag on each cDNA molecule. TCRdb re-called the 5' RACE reads with MiXCR, one entry per CDR3 protein. The sample includes about 1.5 million distinct CDR3 sequences, under 55% of them seen just once. Donors gave roughly 10 milliliters of peripheral blood apiece. Germline values: CDR1 SGHNT, CDR2 YENEEA. The CDR3 loop spans 15 amino acids. The ends were cut back, 3 bases at V and 0 bases at J, with 9 bases in the middle. The sequenced sample was blood. This clonotype originated in a woman aged 18-29 years in good health. The V and J genes are TRBV11-3 and TRBJ2-1; D is unclear. The DNA for the CDR3 is TGTGCCAGCAGCTTCTACTACGGCTCCTACAATGAGCAGTTCTTC. It codes for CASSFYYGSYNEQFF.